This TCR beta chain was sequenced in a study of blood T cell repertoires in COVID-19. Study at large: COVID-19 samples from acute and convalescent phases originated in the United States, Italy and Spain. T cells, B-cell-depleted T cells, or PBMCs supplied cDNA or gDNA.

Per the study methods: Nucleated cell counts were estimated from reference gene primer amplification. TCRdb's copy holds only in-frame clones and misses some; the assay was immunoSEQ multiplex PCR. Clone size and the V and J calls come from that table; the DNA yielded D and trimming. The data show 200,000 to 300,000 clones, 88% seen once. The CDR3 spans 15 residues. From germline, CDR1 is SGHRS and CDR2 YFSETQ. After removal of 4 bases from V and 8 bases from J, the junction contained 13 bases not matched to a gene. Source material: peripheral blood. This clonotype was obtained from a woman aged 25 to 39 with acute or convalescent COVID-19. This chain joins TRBV5-1 and TRBJ1-2; 8 nucleotides line up with TRBD1. This CDR3 reads CASSQSTGQGQGYTF. Written as DNA, the CDR3 is TGCGCCAGCAGCCAATCGACCGGACAGGGACAAGGCTACACCTTC.